Listed below are T cell receptor beta chains from one sample, sequenced in a study of blood T cell repertoires in COVID-19. Libraries were prepared by immunoSEQ multiplex PCR; TCRdb keeps only in-frame clonotypes and omits some of them. The sample includes around 19,000 clones, about 90% seen only once; the top ten take under 6.5%. Source material: peripheral blood. These receptors were taken from a human donor in a cohort sampled during active COVID-19. The CDR3 runs from the conserved cysteine through the conserved F or W. A D gene is named only where the DNA matches it firmly. Size is stated for part of the rows, as once, few or many counts, or as a class when the clone is expanded.

>NA|TRBV4-1|TRBJ2-1|NA
TGCGCCAGCAGCCCCTTACTTGCGGGACAGCATGAGCAGTTCTTC
CASSPLLAGQHEQFF
>NA|TRBV7-6|TRBJ1-5|NA
TGTGCCAGCAGCTTAACGGACAGTCAGGCCCAGCATTTT
CASSLTDSQAQHF
>NA|TRBV2|TRBJ1-5|NA
TGTGCCAGCAGTGAGGGCGTTCAGCCCCAGCATTTT
CASSEGVQPQHF
>NA|TRBV19|TRBJ2-7|TRBD1
TGTGCCAGTAGGGCGGACAGGGGCTCCTACGAGCAGTACTTC
CASRADRGSYEQYF
>NA|TRBV6-5|TRBJ2-1|NA
TGTGCCAGCAGTTTCCTCTCAGGGGGGCATGAGCAGTTCTTC
CASSFLSGGHEQFF
>NA|TRBV28|TRBJ1-5|NA
TGTGCCAGCAGTACAGGGTACAATCAGCCCCAGCATTTT
CASSTGYNQPQHF
>NA|TRBV5-4|TRBJ2-3|NA
TGTGCCAGCAGCACCTTCAGCGGGACACCCACGGATACGCAGTATTTT
CASSTFSGTPTDTQYF
>NA|TRBV18|TRBJ1-6|NA
TGTGCCAGCTCACCAGACAAAAATAATTCACCCCTCCACTTT
CASSPDKNNSPLHF
>NA|TRBV7-6|TRBJ2-5|NA
TGTGCCAGCAGCTTCCGGGAGTACCAAGAGACCCAGTACTTC
CASSFREYQETQYF
>NA|TRBV28|TRBJ2-3|TRBD2
TGTGCCAGCAGTTTATCCGGACTAGCGGGAGGTAGAGGTACGCAGTATTTT
CASSLSGLAGGRGTQYF
>NA|TRBV6-5|TRBJ2-2|TRBD2
TGTGCCAGCAGTACCCTCCCTAGCGGCACCGGGGAGCTGTTTTTT
CASSTLPSGTGELFF
>NA|TRBV30|TRBJ1-2|NA
TGTGCCTGGAGTTCGGCACAGGGCTATGGCTACACCTTC
CAWSSAQGYGYTF
>NA|TRBV30|TRBJ1-3|NA
TGTGCCTCAGACAGTCTGAGGGGAAACACCATATATTTT
CASDSLRGNTIYF
>NA|TRBV7-9|TRBJ2-6|TRBD1
TGTGCCAGCAGCTCATGGGACAGGGGGCAATCTGGGGCCAACGTCCTGACTTTC
CASSSWDRGQSGANVLTF
>NA|TRBV25-1|TRBJ2-1|TRBD1
TGTGCCAGCACCAGCGGGACAGGGGTGTACAATGAGCAGTTCTTC
CASTSGTGVYNEQFF
>NA|TRBV11-3|TRBJ2-5|NA
TGTGCCAGCAGCATGGGACACCACCAAGAGACCCAGTACTTC
CASSMGHHQETQYF
>few|TRBV11-2|TRBJ1-2|NA
TGTGCCAGCAGCTTAGAGGCTCGACAGAATGGCGACGGCTACACCTTC
CASSLEARQNGDGYTF
>NA|TRBV5-1|TRBJ1-1|NA
TGCGCCAGCAGCGTGGACGGTAAACAGGGTGAAGCTTTCTTT
CASSVDGKQGEAFF
>NA|TRBV2|TRBJ2-1|NA
TGTGCCAGCAGTGAGCGGGGCTCCTACAATGAGCAGTTCTTC
CASSERGSYNEQFF
>NA|TRBV15|TRBJ2-7|NA
TGTGCCACCAGGGGGACCGAGGGGGACCGGTCCGCCGAGCAGTACTTC
CATRGTEGDRSAEQYF
>NA|TRBV2|TRBJ2-2|TRBD1
TGTGCCAGCAGTGAAGCGCTTCGGACAGGCGGGGAGCTGTTTTTT
CASSEALRTGGELFF
>NA|TRBV4-1|TRBJ2-5|TRBD2
TGCGCCAGCAGCCAAGAAGATAGCGGGGCCCTCCAAGAGACCCAGTACTTC
CASSQEDSGALQETQYF
>NA|TRBV4-1|TRBJ1-5|TRBD1
TGCGCCAGCAGCCAAGGACAGGGAGGCAATCAGCCCCAGCATTTT
CASSQGQGGNQPQHF
>NA|TRBV11-3|TRBJ2-5|TRBD1
TGTGCCAGCAGCCCCGGGACAGCCTCCCAAGAGACCCAGTACTTC
CASSPGTASQETQYF
>NA|TRBV28|TRBJ2-1|TRBD1
TGTGCCAGCAGTTCGACAGGGGCTGACCTTATGGCGATCTTC
CASSSTGADLMAIF
>NA|TRBV2|TRBJ2-1|NA
TGTGCCAGCAGTAAAGACAGTTCTGGTGATGAGCAGTTCTTC
CASSKDSSGDEQFF
>NA|TRBV28|TRBJ2-7|NA
TGTGCCACCCGGCCCCGGAGCTACGAGCAGTACTTC
CATRPRSYEQYF
>NA|TRBV25-1|TRBJ2-5|TRBD2
TGTGCCAGCAGTGGGTCTAGCGGGAGTACGCACCGCGGAGAGACCCAGTACTTC
CASSGSSGSTHRGETQYF
>NA|TRBV29-1|TRBJ2-1|NA
TGCAGCGGCGGAAAGGACAGCAATGAGCAGTTCTTC
CSGGKDSNEQFF
>NA|TRBV20-1|TRBJ2-7|NA
TGCAGTGCTAGCAGGGGCGAGCAGTACTTC
CSASRGEQYF
>NA|TRBV15|TRBJ1-2|NA
TGTGCCACCAGCCCGTACGATATCGCAGACTATGGCTACACCTTC
CATSPYDIADYGYTF
>NA|TRBV30|TRBJ2-6|NA
TGTGCCTGGAGTGTACTAGGGTCTGGGGCCAACGTCCTGACTTTC
CAWSVLGSGANVLTF
>NA|TRBV6-5|TRBJ1-2|NA
TGTGCCAGCAGGGAGGCCACTAGCTATGGCTACACCTTC
CASREATSYGYTF
>NA|TRBV4-1|TRBJ2-7|NA
TGCGCCAGCAGCCAAGTCGAGGCCGGGAACTACGAGCAGTACTTC
CASSQVEAGNYEQYF
>NA|TRBV25-1|TRBJ2-7|TRBD1
TGTGCCAGCAGGGACTCAGGGGGTTACGAGCAGTACTTC
CASRDSGGYEQYF
>NA|TRBV2|TRBJ2-7|TRBD2
TGTGCCAGCAGAGGCCACTGGACTAGCGTGAACTACGAGCAGTACTTC
CASRGHWTSVNYEQYF
>NA|TRBV5-1|TRBJ1-1|NA
TGCGCCAGCAGCCCGCGCCCGGGACAGAACACTGAAGCTTTCTTT
CASSPRPGQNTEAFF
>NA|TRBV5-4|TRBJ2-7|TRBD1
TGTGCCAGCAGCACCGGACAGGGTAGCTCCTACGAGCAGTACTTC
CASSTGQGSSYEQYF
>NA|TRBV12-5|TRBJ2-7|TRBD2
TGTGCTAGTGGTTTGGGGACACCGGGACTAGCGGGATCTGAGCAGTACTTC
CASGLGTPGLAGSEQYF
>once|TRBV2|TRBJ1-5|NA
TGTGCCAGCAACAGAGTCGATAGCAATCAGCCCCAGCATTTT
CASNRVDSNQPQHF
>NA|TRBV28|TRBJ1-1|NA
TGTGCCAGCAATTTACCGGGACACCAGAACACTGAAGCTTTCTTT
CASNLPGHQNTEAFF
>NA|TRBV4-2|TRBJ1-5|NA
TGTGCCAGCAGCCATAGCTCTCAAACAAATCAGCCCCAGCATTTT
CASSHSSQTNQPQHF
>NA|TRBV6-5|TRBJ1-1|TRBD1
TGTGCCACCATAGTCGGGACAGGGAGGACTGAAGCTTTCTTT
CATIVGTGRTEAFF
>NA|TRBV7-9|TRBJ2-1|NA
TGTGCCAGCAGCCCATCAGGAGGGCCTAGTCTCTACAATGAGCAGTTCTTC
CASSPSGGPSLYNEQFF
>NA|TRBV28|TRBJ1-2|NA
TGTGCCATCAATGGGCTGAGCGGGACTGACTATGGCTACACCTTC
CAINGLSGTDYGYTF
>NA|TRBV6-5|TRBJ1-5|NA
TGTGCCAGCAGCCCGGGACTGGTAAACAATCAGCCCCAGCATTTT
CASSPGLVNNQPQHF
>NA|TRBV28|TRBJ2-7|TRBD1
TGTGCCAGCAGTCGCCGGAGGACAGGAGCCCTCGAGCAGTACTTC
CASSRRRTGALEQYF
>NA|TRBV28|TRBJ2-7|NA
TGTGCCAGCAGAGTGAGGGACAATTCCTACGAGCAGTACTTC
CASRVRDNSYEQYF
>NA|TRBV28|TRBJ1-4|NA
TGTGCCAGCAGTTTTACGAGTCTGGAAAAACTGTTTTTT
CASSFTSLEKLFF
>NA|TRBV25-1|TRBJ1-2|NA
TGTGCCAGCAGCCCCGCGGGGACCGCTGGCTACACCTTC
CASSPAGTAGYTF
>once|TRBV5-1|TRBJ2-1|NA
TGCGCCAGCCGACTCGAATGGTGGACCTACAATGAGCAGTTCTTC
CASRLEWWTYNEQFF